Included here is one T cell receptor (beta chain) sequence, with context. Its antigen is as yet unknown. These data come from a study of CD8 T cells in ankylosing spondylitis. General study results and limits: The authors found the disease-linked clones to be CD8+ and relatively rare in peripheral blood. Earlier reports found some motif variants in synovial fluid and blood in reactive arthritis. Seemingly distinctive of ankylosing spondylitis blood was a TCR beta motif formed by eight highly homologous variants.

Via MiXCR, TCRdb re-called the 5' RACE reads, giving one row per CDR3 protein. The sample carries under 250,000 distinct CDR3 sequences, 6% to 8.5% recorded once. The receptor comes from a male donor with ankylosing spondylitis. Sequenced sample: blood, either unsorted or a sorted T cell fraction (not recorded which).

The CDR3 nucleotides read TGTGCCAGCAGCTTGGGCTTTATTGACGAGCAGTACTTC. Translating gives CASSLGFIDEQYF. The rearrangement links TRBV5-4 to TRBJ2-7; D gene uncertain. CDR1 SGHNT and CDR2 YYREEE come from the germline V gene (reference sequence). CDR3 length: 13 amino acids. V lost 0 bases, J lost 5 bases, and 9 bases lay in between.